This T cell receptor (beta chain) was obtained from a study of regulatory T cells in long-lasting Graves disease. This clonotype was observed a few times. The time point: newly diagnosed GD, antithyroid drugs for less than 3 months. PBMC-extracted RNA yielded the TCR library. To make TCR beta libraries, researchers used iRepertoire HTBI primers and Arm-PCR of CDR3 regions. TCRdb recomputed calls from the multiplex PCR reads with MiXCR, one row per CDR3 protein. The table has 400,000 to 500,000 distinct CDR3 sequences, approximately 16% seen once. These same records also appear under a second study, on T cells in Graves' hyperthyroidism and ophthalmopathy. From that paper: A set of HTBI primers served as the primers for a first-round RT-PCR of the TCR CDR3.

The source material was peripheral blood mononuclear cells (PBMCs), sampled at new diagnosis, from a patient treated with antithyroid drugs. The TCR originated in a woman aged 40-49 years with Graves disease.

CDR3 sequence (DNA): TGTGCCAGCAGTGATGAAGCGGGAGTCGTGGGTGAGCAGTTCTTC. The encoded protein is CASSDEAGVVGEQFF. This sequence joins TRBV25-1 and TRBJ2-1; 8 bases agree with TRBD2. Unmatched junction bases numbered 10, after V lost 3 bases and J lost 9 bases. The CDR3 covers 15 residues. Germline CDR1 and CDR2: MGHDK and SYGVNS.